A selection of T cell receptor beta chains follows, all from one sample in a study of identical twins. Via MiXCR, TCRdb re-called the 5' RACE reads, giving one row per CDR3 protein. Found here are some 710,000 distinct CDR3 sequences, over 5% of them singletons; the top ten hold roughly 1.6%. The specimen was naive T cells sorted from blood. Receptor source: a man younger than 35 in good health. CDR3s include the opening cysteine and the closing phenylalanine or tryptophan. D genes are given only for firm matches. Expanded clones get a size class; other rows say once, few or many, or leave the size out.

D gene	V gene	J gene	clone size	CDR3 DNA	CDR3 protein
NA	TRBV6-1	TRBJ2-1	few	TGTGCCAGCATAGCCTATCGGGGGAGTACATCGAATGAGCAGTTCTTC	CASIAYRGSTSNEQFF
NA	TRBV11-2	TRBJ1-1	many	TGTGCCAGCAGCTTAGAAAGTCGGGGGACTGAAGCTTTCTTT	CASSLESRGTEAFF
NA	TRBV20-1	TRBJ1-1	many	TGCAGTGCTAGTAGGGTGAACACTGAAGCTTTCTTT	CSASRVNTEAFF
NA	TRBV12-3/TRBV12-4	TRBJ2-5	few	TGTGCCAGCAGCATACAGGAGGGGGAGACCCAGTACTTC	CASSIQEGETQYF
NA	TRBV6-6	TRBJ1-3	many	TGTGCCAGCACATACGGGAACACCATATATTTT	CASTYGNTIYF
NA	TRBV14	TRBJ2-4	few	TGTGCCAGCAGCCAAGGGGCAGGGACCAAAAACATTCAGTACTTC	CASSQGAGTKNIQYF
NA	TRBV28	TRBJ2-7	NA	TGTGCCAGCAGTTTATTTGTAGCGGCGTCCTACGAGCAGTACTTC	CASSLFVAASYEQYF
TRBD1	TRBV18	TRBJ1-2	NA	TGTGCCAGCTCACCACCGGGACAGGGCCATGGCTACACCTTC	CASSPPGQGHGYTF
TRBD2	TRBV12-3/TRBV12-4	TRBJ2-1	many	TGTGCCAGCAGTTTCGTAGCGGGAACTGTGGATGAGCAGTTCTTC	CASSFVAGTVDEQFF
TRBD1	TRBV5-1	TRBJ1-5	NA	TGCGCCAGCAGCTTGGGCCCCGGGATATACGGGACAGATAGCAATCAGCCCCAGCATTTT	CASSLGPGIYGTDSNQPQHF
TRBD2	TRBV30	TRBJ2-5	NA	TGTGCCTGGAGGCCTAAGGCTAGCGGGAGTGTTGAAGAGACCCAGTACTTC	CAWRPKASGSVEETQYF
NA	TRBV12-3/TRBV12-4	TRBJ1-1	few	TGTGCCAGCATGGTCGGGACCCAGAGGGCTGAAGCTTTCTTT	CASMVGTQRAEAFF
TRBD1	TRBV20-1	TRBJ2-7	few	TGCAGTGCTGACAGGGGCGGCTACGAGCAGTACTTC	CSADRGGYEQYF
NA	TRBV5-1	TRBJ2-2	many	TGCGCCAGCAGCCGGGACGGTAACACCGGGGAGCTGTTTTTT	CASSRDGNTGELFF
NA	TRBV10-3	TRBJ2-2	many	TGTGCCATCAGTGAATCCCTCGGAGGTACCGGGGAGCTGTTTTTT	CAISESLGGTGELFF
TRBD1	TRBV24-1	TRBJ2-3	NA	TGTGCCACCAGTGATTATTCAGGGGGACGGGCAGATACGCAGTATTTT	CATSDYSGGRADTQYF
NA	TRBV12-3/TRBV12-4	TRBJ1-5	many	TGTGCCAGCAGACCCAGGGAGGCAGGAGGTAATCAGCCCCAGCATTTT	CASRPREAGGNQPQHF
TRBD2	TRBV7-2	TRBJ2-5	few	TGTGCCAGCAGCTTTCTTGCGGGAGGGGGTGAGACCCAGTACTTC	CASSFLAGGGETQYF
NA	TRBV6-5	TRBJ1-3	few	TGTGCCAGCAGTTACTCAATGGGTGGGAACTCTGGAAACACCATATATTTT	CASSYSMGGNSGNTIYF
NA	TRBV12-3/TRBV12-4	TRBJ1-2	many	TGTGCCAGCAGCCGGGACATAGATGGCTACACCTTC	CASSRDIDGYTF